The 18 T cell receptor beta chains in this list originate from one sample, sequenced in a study of T cell repertoires in cytomegalovirus infection. From the reads, TCRdb called clonotypes with MiXCR, one entry per CDR3 protein. The table lists roughly 180,000 distinct CDR3 sequences, about 20% of them singletons, with roughly 27% in the top ten. For these receptors, no antigen is known. The sample was CD8+ T cells from cultured PBMCs, taken from culture after CMV antigen stimulation. All receptors derive from a human donor in good health (CMV status not recorded). Some clones in this sample may be carry-over from other donors' samples.

The chain couples TRBV29-1 to TRBJ1-2, with D unclear. V was trimmed by 3 bases and J by 1 base, leaving 15 bases between them. CDR1 and CDR2 from the germline V gene are SQVTM and ANQGSEA. The CDR3 extends over 15 amino acids. CDR3 in DNA: TGCAGCGTTGAGGGTCGGATAGGGCATAACTATGGCTACACCTTC. Protein sequence: CSVEGRIGHNYGYTF. Full variable domain (remainder filled in from reference TRBV29-1 and TRBJ1-2): SAVISQKPSRDICQRGTSLTIQCQVDSQVTMMFWYRQQPGQSLTLIATANQGSEATYESGFVIDKFPISRPNLTFSTLTVSNMSPEDSSIYLCSVEGRIGHNYGYTFGSGTRLTVV.

The J gene is TRBJ1-6, the V gene TRBV7-9, with D perhaps TRBD1 (5 bases). CDR1 and CDR2 from the germline V gene are SEHNR and FQNEAQ (reference sequence). The CDR3 runs to 15 residues. V was trimmed by 0 bases and J by 10 bases, leaving 13 bases between them. The CDR3 protein is CASSLARGDESPLHF. DNA for the CDR3: TGTGCCAGCAGCTTAGCACGAGGGGATGAGTCACCCCTCCACTTT.

This clonotype occurred a few times. The chain couples TRBV7-6 to TRBJ2-1; possibly TRBD1 for D (6 bases). Trimming removed 5 bases from V and 2 bases from J, with 13 bases in between. The CDR3 runs 15 residues. The germline gives CDR1 SGHVS, CDR2 FNYEAQ. DNA for the CDR3: TGTGCCAGCAGCCCCGACAGGCGCCCCTACAATGAGCAGTTCTTC. Translation: CASSPDRRPYNEQFF.

The chain recombines TRBV5-1 with TRBJ2-5, with a possible D match to TRBD2 (6 bases). CDR3 length: 15 residues. The germline V gene has CDR1 SGHRS and CDR2 YFSETQ. V was shortened by 3 bases and J by 2 bases, with 14 bases between the two germline ends. Here the CDR3 DNA reads TGCGCCAGCAGCTCCTGGGGGGTCCGACAAGAGACCCAGTACTTC. Protein sequence: CASSSWGVRQETQYF. Together with reference TRBV5-1 and TRBJ2-5, the CDR3 gives the full variable domain: KAGVTQTPRYLIKTRGQQVTLSCSPISGHRSVSWYQQTPGQGLQFLFEYFSETQRNKGNFPGRFSGRQFSNSRSEMNVSTLELGDSALYLCASSSWGVRQETQYFGPGTRLLVL.

This chain joins TRBV9 and TRBJ1-2, with a possible D match to TRBD1 (5 bases). Germline V gives CDR1 SGDLS, CDR2 YYNGEE. Trimming shortened V by 3 bases and J by 9 bases, and 6 bases separated the two germline ends. CDR3 length equals 10 residues. CDR3 amino acids: CASSGQRYTF. The DNA for the CDR3 is TGTGCCAGCAGCGGACAGCGCTACACCTTC.

The chain carries TRBV4-2 and TRBJ1-2; D gene unclear. Per the germline V gene, CDR1 is LGHNA and CDR2 is YNFKEQ. Trimming took off 0 bases at V and 2 bases at J, with 13 bases between the two ends. The CDR3 length is 16 residues. CDR3 in DNA: TGTGCCAGCAGCCAAGAGGACCGCGTCCTGAACTATGGCTACACCTTC. Its translation: CASSQEDRVLNYGYTF.

There are a few counts of this clonotype. The chain employs TRBV11-2 and TRBJ2-3; D could derive from TRBD1 or TRBD2 (5 bases each). The V gene's germline CDR1 is SGHAT and CDR2 FQNNGV. V was cut by 4 bases and J by 2 bases, with 10 bases left in between. The length of the CDR3 is 14 residues. CDR3 DNA: TGTGCCAGCAGCTCGGGACGGTTCACAGATACGCAGTATTTT. Protein: CASSSGRFTDTQYF.

The rearrangement joins TRBV7-8 to TRBJ2-2, with unresolved D. Germline V CDR1 and CDR2: SGHVS, FQNEAQ. The CDR3 consists of 15 residues. V lost 5 bases to trimming and J lost 0 bases, with 10 bases between them. The CDR3: CASSPWTSNTGELFF. DNA for the CDR3: TGTGCCAGCAGCCCCTGGACGTCGAACACCGGGGAGCTGTTTTTT.

V usage is TRBV2 and J usage is TRBJ2-7; tentatively, D is TRBD2 (7 bases). V dropped 3 bases and J dropped 6 bases, with 18 bases sitting between them. Germline CDR1 is SNHLY and CDR2 is FYNNEI. The CDR3 covers 15 residues. CDR3 DNA sequence: TGTGCCAGCAGTGAGGTAGGGGGGGCATTTGGCGAGCAGTACTTC. Residues: CASSEVGGAFGEQYF. The full variable domain, rest sourced from reference TRBV2 and TRBJ2-7, is EPEVTQTPSHQVTQMGQEVILRCVPISNHLYFYWYRQILGQKVEFLVSFYNNEISEKSEIFDDQFSVERPDGSNFTLKIRSTKLEDSAMYFCASSEVGGAFGEQYFGPGTRLTVT.

This clonotype was counted only a few times. The rearrangement uses TRBV12-3 or TRBV12-4 and TRBJ1-3; 10 positions match TRBD1. This CDR3 spans 19 amino acids. Trimming at V came to 4 bases and at J to 3 bases, leaving 15 bases not matched to a gene. CDR3 amino acids: CASSSPRDRGSLFGNTIYF. The CDR3 DNA sequence: TGTGCCAGCAGTTCACCCCGGGACAGGGGATCCCTGTTTGGAAACACCATATATTTT.

This sequence joins TRBV7-9 and TRBJ1-3, with 7 bases matching TRBD1. There are 15 residues in the CDR3. Germline V gene data show CDR1 as SEHNR and CDR2 as FQNEAQ (reference sequence). The V gene end was trimmed by 5 bases and the J gene end by 6 bases; junction bases not matched to a gene: 10. The CDR3 loop reads CASSPSTGRVNTIYF. In DNA form, the CDR3 reads TGTGCCAGCAGCCCTTCGACAGGGAGGGTAAACACCATATATTTT.

This clonotype has just a few counts. The V call is TRBV7-9, the J call TRBJ2-7; D remains ambiguous. Germline CDR1 and CDR2: SEHNR and FQNEAQ (reference sequence). This CDR3 is 14 amino acids long. Trimming removed 4 bases from V and 3 bases from J, with 13 bases in between. The CDR3 DNA is TGTGCCAGCAGCTCCCCGGCCAGTTACTACGAGCAGTACTTC. It is translated as CASSSPASYYEQYF.

V and J are TRBV7-6 and TRBJ1-1; weak D call: TRBD1 (6 bases). Per the germline V gene, CDR1 is SGHVS and CDR2 is FNYEAQ. V was pared by 5 bases and J by 8 bases, with 12 bases between. The CDR3 runs to 12 residues. The CDR3 sequence: CASSKDTGEAFF. The CDR3 region has the DNA TGTGCCAGCAGCAAGGATACAGGGGAAGCTTTCTTT.

This clonotype was detected only a few times. The rearrangement links TRBV7-2 to TRBJ2-5, with D possibly TRBD2 on 6 matching bases. The CDR3 is 15 amino acids. Per germline, CDR1 SGHTA and CDR2 FQGNSA. Trimming took 5 bases from V and 1 from J, leaving 14 bases between them. CDR3: CASSRGARGQETQYF. CDR3 DNA: TGTGCCAGCAGCCGAGGGGCGCGGGGCCAAGAGACCCAGTACTTC.

The gene calls are TRBV7-9 and TRBJ2-1, with D perhaps matching TRBD1 (6 bases). Trimming cost V 1 base and J 8 bases, with 12 bases left between them. Germline CDR1 is SEHNR and CDR2 is FQNEAQ (reference sequence). The CDR3 is 14 residues long. The CDR3 DNA is TGTGCCAGCAGCTTAGGTCATCGGACAGATGAGCAGTTCTTC. It is translated as CASSLGHRTDEQFF.

This clonotype turned up a few times. The chain recombines TRBV28 with TRBJ2-5; D might be TRBD2 (5 bases). This CDR3 contains 16 residues. Trimming removed 5 bases at V and 0 bases at J, with 16 bases between. Germline loops: CDR1 MDHEN, CDR2 SYDVKM. The CDR3, as DNA: TGTGCCAGCAGTCCCTCGAGGGAGAGGTACCAAGAGACCCAGTACTTC. This translates into CASSPSRERYQETQYF. Complete variable domain (other parts from reference TRBV28 and TRBJ2-5): DVKVTQSSRYLVKRTGEKVFLECVQDMDHENMFWYRQDPGLGLRLIYFSYDVKMKEKGDIPEGYSVSREKKERFSLILESASTNQTSMYLCASSPSRERYQETQYFGPGTRLLVL.

J is TRBJ1-1 and V is TRBV7-9, with D unclear. The V gene's germline CDR1 is SEHNR and CDR2 FQNEAQ (reference sequence). This CDR3 is 11 amino acids long. Trimming cost V 2 bases and J 11 bases, with 9 bases left between them. This CDR3 reads CASSLQSFAFF. The CDR3, as DNA: TGTGCCAGCAGCTTACAGTCGTTCGCTTTCTTT.

V usage is TRBV12-3 or TRBV12-4 and J usage is TRBJ2-7, with a tentative D call TRBD1 (6 bases). Trimming left V 5 bases short and J 3 bases short, with 23 bases between. CDR3 length: 17 amino acids. The CDR3 reads CASSPRPWTVPNYEQYF. CDR3 DNA: TGTGCCAGCAGTCCGCGCCCTTGGACAGTCCCAAACTACGAGCAGTACTTC.